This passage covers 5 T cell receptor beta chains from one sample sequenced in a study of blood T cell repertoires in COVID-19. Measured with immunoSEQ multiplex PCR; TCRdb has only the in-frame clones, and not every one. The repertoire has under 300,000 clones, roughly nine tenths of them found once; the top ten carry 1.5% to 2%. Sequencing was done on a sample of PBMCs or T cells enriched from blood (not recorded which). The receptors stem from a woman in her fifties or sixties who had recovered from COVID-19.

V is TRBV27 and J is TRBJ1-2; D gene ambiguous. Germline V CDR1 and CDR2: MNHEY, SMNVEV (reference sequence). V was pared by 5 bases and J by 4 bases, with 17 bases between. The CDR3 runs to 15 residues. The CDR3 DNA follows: TGTGCCAGCAGTCCCCGAGAGGGCTTGCCCTATGGCTACACCTTC. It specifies CASSPREGLPYGYTF.

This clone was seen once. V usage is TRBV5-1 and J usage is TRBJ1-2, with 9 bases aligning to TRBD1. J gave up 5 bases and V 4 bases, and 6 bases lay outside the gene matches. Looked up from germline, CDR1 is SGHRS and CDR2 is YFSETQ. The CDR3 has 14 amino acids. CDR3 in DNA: TGCGCCAGCAGCAGCGGACAGGGGCCGTATGGCTACACCTTC. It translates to CASSSGQGPYGYTF.

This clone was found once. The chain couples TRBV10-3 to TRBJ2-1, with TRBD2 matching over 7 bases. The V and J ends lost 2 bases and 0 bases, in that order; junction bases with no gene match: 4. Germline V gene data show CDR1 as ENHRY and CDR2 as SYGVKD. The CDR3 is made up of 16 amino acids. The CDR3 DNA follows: TGTGCCATCAGTGAGACTAGCGTTAGCTCCTACAATGAGCAGTTCTTC. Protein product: CAISETSVSSYNEQFF.

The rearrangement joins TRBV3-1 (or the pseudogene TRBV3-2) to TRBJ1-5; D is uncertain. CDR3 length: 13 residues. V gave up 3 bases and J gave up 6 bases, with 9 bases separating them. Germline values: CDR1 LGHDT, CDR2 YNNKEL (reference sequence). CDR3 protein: CASSQGAGQPQHF. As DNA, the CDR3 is TGTGCCAGCAGCCAGGGCGCCGGTCAGCCCCAGCATTTT.

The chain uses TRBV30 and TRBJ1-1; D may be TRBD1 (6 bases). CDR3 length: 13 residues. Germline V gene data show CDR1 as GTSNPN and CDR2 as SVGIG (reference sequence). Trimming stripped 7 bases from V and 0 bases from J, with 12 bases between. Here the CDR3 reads CALDSSMNTEAFF. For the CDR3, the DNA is TGTGCCTTGGACAGCAGCATGAACACTGAAGCTTTCTTT.